The 24 T cell receptor beta chains presented below share a single source sample, sequenced in a study of memory CD4+ T cells and cytomegalovirus serostatus. The sort gate was single viable CD3+CD4+CD8-CD45RO+ cells for memory CD4+ T cells. Libraries were prepared by immunoSEQ multiplex PCR; TCRdb keeps only in-frame clonotypes and omits some of them. The sample consists of roughly 86,000 clones, roughly 80% of them appearing once. Sequenced material: memory CD4+ T cells from blood. The receptors were sampled from an adult in good health and CMV-seropositive.

This clone was seen only a few times. The genes are TRBV14 and TRBJ2-1; TRBD2 matches at 7 bases. The V segment lost 4 bases and the J segment 6 bases; nucleotides outside the gene matches: 3. Per germline, CDR1 SGHDN and CDR2 FVKESK. This CDR3 region has 13 residues. This chain's CDR3 is CASSRRGGNEQFF. The DNA for the CDR3 is TGTGCCAGCAGCCGTCGCGGGGGCAATGAGCAGTTCTTC.

This chain uses TRBV6-1 with TRBJ1-3; D remains ambiguous. Germline V gene lookup returns CDR1 MNHNS and CDR2 SASEGT. The CDR3 covers 13 residues. Trimming removed 4 bases at V and 0 bases at J, with 4 bases between. As DNA, the CDR3 is TGTGCCAGCAGTGCCCGCTCTGGAAACACCATATATTTT. This sequence encodes CASSARSGNTIYF.

The chain recombines TRBV25-1 with TRBJ2-3; TRBD2 is a possible D gene (5 bases). Looked up from germline, CDR1 is MGHDK and CDR2 is SYGVNS. The CDR3 runs to 13 residues. With 5 bases removed from V and 2 bases from J, the gap between germline ends came to 8 bases. CDR3 sequence: CASSKAATDTQYF. The CDR3 bases are TGTGCCAGCAGTAAAGCGGCCACAGATACGCAGTATTTT.

The V and J genes are TRBV28 and TRBJ2-3; 11 bases map to TRBD2. The V and J ends lost 3 bases and 9 bases, in that order; junction bases with no gene match: 5. This CDR3 has 14 residues. Germline loops: CDR1 MDHEN, CDR2 SYDVKM. CDR3 sequence reads: CASSFSASGRTQYF. CDR3 nucleotides: TGTGCCAGCAGTTTCTCGGCTAGCGGGAGGACGCAGTATTTT. The full variable domain, rest sourced from reference TRBV28 and TRBJ2-3, is DVKVTQSSRYLVKRTGEKVFLECVQDMDHENMFWYRQDPGLGLRLIYFSYDVKMKEKGDIPEGYSVSREKKERFSLILESASTNQTSMYLCASSFSASGRTQYFGPGTRLTVL.

This clone was seen a single time. As DNA, the CDR3 is TGCGCCAGCAGCTTAAGGGTTCTAGCGGGAGCCTACAATGAGCAGTTCTTC. Translated: CASSLRVLAGAYNEQFF. The chain is built from TRBV5-1 and TRBJ2-1, with TRBD2 identical over 10 bases. V shed 2 bases, J shed 2 bases, and the junction held 7 bases outside the gene matches. CDR1 and CDR2 from the germline V gene are SGHRS and YFSETQ. The CDR3 is 17 residues long.

The chain links TRBV7-9 to TRBJ1-4, with TRBD1 as a possible D gene (5 bases). CDR1 SEHNR and CDR2 FQNEAQ come from the germline V gene (reference sequence). This CDR3 spans 14 amino acids. Trimming took off 3 bases at V and 6 bases at J, with 11 bases between the two ends. The CDR3: CASSFRGVDEKLFF. For the CDR3, the DNA is TGTGCCAGCAGCTTTCGGGGGGTAGATGAAAAACTGTTTTTT.

The V and J genes are TRBV9 and TRBJ1-4; D is undetermined. Germline V gene data show CDR1 as SGDLS and CDR2 as YYNGEE. The ends were cut back, 0 bases at V and 0 bases at J, with 6 bases in the middle. The CDR3 has 15 amino acids. The DNA of the CDR3 is TGTGCCAGCAGCGTAGGAATTGCAACTAATGAAAAACTGTTTTTT. Encoded protein: CASSVGIATNEKLFF.

The chain joins TRBV28 to TRBJ1-5; the D is unclear. Germline CDR1 and CDR2: MDHEN and SYDVKM. The V gene lost 6 bases and the J gene lost 4 bases, with 13 bases spanning the gap. The CDR3 consists of 14 residues. Here the CDR3 DNA reads TGTGCCAGCAGCTTGGGCTGGGGTAATCAGCCCCAGCATTTT. It yields the protein CASSLGWGNQPQHF.

This clone was seen a few times. The chain uses TRBV18 and TRBJ1-2, with TRBD1 identical over 10 bases. The CDR3 is 18 residues long. The ends lost 4 bases at V and 1 base at J; junction bases unmatched: 12. Germline CDR1 and CDR2: KGHSH and LQKENI. The CDR3 sequence: CASSRTIRGTGDNYGYTF. In DNA, the CDR3 is TGTGCCAGCTCACGGACGATCCGTGGGACAGGGGATAACTATGGCTACACCTTC. The full variable domain, completed using reference TRBV18 and TRBJ1-2, is NAGVMQNPRHLVRRRGQEARLRCSPMKGHSHVYWYRQLPEEGLKFMVYLQKENIIDESGMPKERFSAEFPKEGPSILRIQQVVRGDSAAYFCASSRTIRGTGDNYGYTFGSGTRLTVV.

The chain uses TRBV28 and TRBJ1-2, with D possibly TRBD1 on 5 matching bases. The V end was cut by 1 base, the J end by 4 bases, with 16 bases between. The V gene's germline CDR1 is MDHEN and CDR2 SYDVKM. CDR3 size: 16 residues. Here the CDR3 reads CASSLSGGFVVYGYTF. The CDR3 DNA follows: TGTGCCAGCAGTTTATCTGGGGGTTTTGTCGTCTATGGCTACACCTTC.

The chain combines TRBV27 with TRBJ2-7; possibly TRBD1 for D (6 bases). This CDR3 comprises 15 residues. Trimming stripped 5 bases from V and 0 bases from J, with 14 bases between. From germline, CDR1 is MNHEY and CDR2 SMNVEV (reference sequence). CDR3 in amino acids: CASSTRDTYSYEQYF. CDR3 bases: TGTGCCAGCAGTACCCGGGACACTTACTCCTACGAGCAGTACTTC.

V usage is TRBV19 and J usage is TRBJ1-5; TRBD1 matches at 7 bases. The CDR3 has 15 amino acids. Germline CDR1 is LNHDA and CDR2 is SQIVND (reference sequence). Trimming at V came to 7 bases and at J to 6 bases, leaving 12 bases not matched to a gene. CDR3 sequence: CASTSPDRPGQPQHF. CDR3 DNA: TGTGCCAGTACTTCCCCGGACAGGCCCGGTCAGCCCCAGCATTTT. Drawing the rest from reference TRBV19 and TRBJ1-5, the complete variable domain is DGGITQSPKYLFRKEGQNVTLSCEQNLNHDAMYWYRQDPGQGLRLIYYSQIVNDFQKGDIAEGYSVSREKKESFPLTVTSAQKNPTAFYLCASTSPDRPGQPQHFGDGTRLSIL.

V and J are TRBV15 and TRBJ2-7; D unclear. The ends were cut back, 4 bases at V and 0 bases at J, with 4 bases in the middle. Germline-derived CDR1 and CDR2 are LNHNV and YYDKDF (reference sequence). CDR3 size: 12 residues. The CDR3 DNA follows: TGTGCCACCAGCAAAAGCTCCTACGAGCAGTACTTC. It is translated as CATSKSSYEQYF.

As to this clone: A far larger clone lies a single base away; this is likely a read error. The J gene is TRBJ2-5, the V gene TRBV13, with 13 bases matching TRBD2. Germline lookup yields CDR1 PRHDT and CDR2 FYEKMQ (reference sequence). The CDR3 is 16 amino acids. V gave up 5 bases and J gave up 2 bases; unmatched junction bases: 5. The CDR3 DNA reads as TGTGCCAGCAGCAGGGGACTAGCGGGACGGCAAGAGACCCAGTACTTC. This codes for CASSRGLAGRQETQYF.

The gene calls are TRBV18 and TRBJ1-1; D gene uncertain. CDR1 is KGHSH, CDR2 LQKENI, per germline. The CDR3 is 17 amino acids. V was pared by 0 bases and J by 1 base, with 15 bases between. The CDR3: CASSPPPDGSPNTEAFF. DNA for the CDR3: TGTGCCAGCTCACCACCGCCGGACGGGTCGCCGAACACTGAAGCTTTCTTT. Drawing the rest from reference TRBV18 and TRBJ1-1, the complete variable domain is NAGVMQNPRHLVRRRGQEARLRCSPMKGHSHVYWYRQLPEEGLKFMVYLQKENIIDESGMPKERFSAEFPKEGPSILRIQQVVRGDSAAYFCASSPPPDGSPNTEAFFGQGTRLTVV.

This chain joins TRBV5-1 and TRBJ1-3; D gene unclear. The CDR3 consists of 15 residues. Per the germline V gene, CDR1 is SGHRS and CDR2 is YFSETQ. Trimming cost V 1 base and J 1 base, with 9 bases left between them. The CDR3 bases are TGCGCCAGCAGCTTGTTTGCGGGTTCTGGAAACACCATATATTTT. It specifies CASSLFAGSGNTIYF.

The CDR3 region has the DNA TGTGCCAGCAGTCCAGGCCTCCCCAACTCTTACGAGCAGTACTTC. Translation gives CASSPGLPNSYEQYF. The rearrangement links TRBV7-8 to TRBJ2-7; no clear D. Trimming stripped 6 bases from V and 4 bases from J, with 19 bases between. The CDR3 contains 15 residues. Germline V gene sequence: CDR1 SGHVS, CDR2 FQNEAQ.

V usage is TRBV5-1 and J usage is TRBJ1-1; 9 bases agree with TRBD1. The germline V gene encodes CDR1 SGHRS and CDR2 YFSETQ. Unmatched junction bases numbered 13, after V lost 2 bases and J lost 11 bases. The CDR3 consists of 15 residues. DNA for the CDR3: TGCGCCAGCAGCTTCCGACAGGGGGGCTTCCGAGAGGCTTTCTTT. This sequence encodes CASSFRQGGFREAFF.

The rearrangement joins TRBV10-2 to TRBJ2-5; TRBD2 agrees at 14 bases. V dropped 5 bases and J dropped 2; count of bases not matched to a gene: 13. The CDR3 spans 19 residues. Germline values: CDR1 WSHSY, CDR2 SAAADI. In DNA form, the CDR3 reads TGCGCCAGCAGTAAATCGAGACTAGCGGGAGGGCCGGGGCAAGAGACCCAGTACTTC. Its translation is CASSKSRLAGGPGQETQYF.

This chain links TRBV6-5 with TRBJ1-1; tentative D call: TRBD1 (5 bases). The V gene's germline CDR1 is MNHEY and CDR2 SVGAGI. Trimming removed 8 bases at V and 4 bases at J, with 11 bases between. The CDR3 contains 12 residues. CDR3 protein: CASGGFGTEAFF. CDR3 bases: TGTGCCAGCGGGGGGTTTGGCACTGAAGCTTTCTTT.

The V call is TRBV4-3, the J call TRBJ2-1; D ambiguous. CDR3 length: 15 amino acids. The ends were cut back, 0 bases at V and 0 bases at J, with 6 bases in the middle. The germline CDR1 and CDR2 sequences are LGHNA and YSLEER. The CDR3 here is CASSQERISYNEQFF. The CDR3 DNA sequence: TGCGCCAGCAGCCAAGAACGGATCTCCTACAATGAGCAGTTCTTC.

The chain has TRBV5-5 and TRBJ1-5, with 7 bases lining up with TRBD1. V trimming: 4 bases; J trimming: 5 bases; junction bases outside the gene matches: 9. Germline assignment: CDR1 SGHKS and CDR2 YYEKEE (reference sequence). CDR3 length: 15 residues. Here the CDR3 DNA reads TGTGCCAGCAGCCCAGACAACAGGGGACATCAGCCCCAGCATTTT. Amino acids: CASSPDNRGHQPQHF.

This chain connects TRBV21-1 to TRBJ2-3; TRBD2 was called by the table and not checked on the DNA. TRBV21-1 is shown as a pseudogene. CDR3 length equals 13 residues. DNA of the CDR3: TGTGCCAGCAACCGACTAGCCCCAGATACGCAGTATTTT. It encodes CASNRLAPDTQYF.

CDR3 in amino acids: CASTHGLDGEQYF. CDR3 DNA sequence: TGTGCCAGCACCCACGGACTAGATGGCGAGCAGTACTTC. V usage is TRBV28 and J usage is TRBJ2-7; 7 bases align to TRBD2. In germline, CDR1 is MDHEN, CDR2 SYDVKM. The CDR3 is made up of 13 amino acids. Unmatched junction bases numbered 9, after V lost 7 bases and J lost 6 bases.